The source of this TCR beta chain is a study of tumor and adjacent non-tumor tissue in lung cancer. Study-level background: Each sample yielded 3.5 million to 5 million productive TCRbeta reads on average.

This CDR3 has 13 amino acids. Germline V gene sequence: CDR1 MNHNS, CDR2 SASEGT. Study findings and constraints: Compared with tumor, normal lung showed significantly lower TCR diversity.

The template was RNA from unsorted bulk tissue. Distant lung tissue was collected more than 3 cm away from the tumor edge. This clonotype has only a few counts. Its antigen is undetermined. The junction departs from germline at one end; a sequencing error may be responsible. The library came from three nested PCR rounds adapted from ARM-PCR protocols. Using its own MiXCR run on the multiplex PCR reads, TCRdb lists one record per CDR3 protein. The table has 90,000 to 100,000 distinct CDR3 sequences, 80% seen once. The TCR was taken from a man between 60 and 70 years old with small cell lung cancer. V gene TRBV6-1 combines with J gene TRBJ1-1; D uncertain. Source material: distant non-tumor lung tissue. The CDR3 reads CASILQVITEAFF. CDR3 coding DNA: TGTGCCAGCATCCTGCAGGTGATCACTGAAGCTTTCTTC.